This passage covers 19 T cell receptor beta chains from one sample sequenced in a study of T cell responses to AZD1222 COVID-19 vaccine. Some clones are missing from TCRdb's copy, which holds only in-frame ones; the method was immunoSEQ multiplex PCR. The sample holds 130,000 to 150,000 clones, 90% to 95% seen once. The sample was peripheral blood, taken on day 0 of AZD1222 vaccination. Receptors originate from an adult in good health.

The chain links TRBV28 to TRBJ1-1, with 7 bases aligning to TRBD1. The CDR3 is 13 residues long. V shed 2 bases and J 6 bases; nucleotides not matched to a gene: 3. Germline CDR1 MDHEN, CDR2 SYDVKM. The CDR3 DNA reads TGTGCCAGCAGTTTAGCAGGGGGTGCTGAAGCTTTCTTT. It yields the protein CASSLAGGAEAFF. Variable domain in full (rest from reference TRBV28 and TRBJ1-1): DVKVTQSSRYLVKRTGEKVFLECVQDMDHENMFWYRQDPGLGLRLIYFSYDVKMKEKGDIPEGYSVSREKKERFSLILESASTNQTSMYLCASSLAGGAEAFFGQGTRLTVV.

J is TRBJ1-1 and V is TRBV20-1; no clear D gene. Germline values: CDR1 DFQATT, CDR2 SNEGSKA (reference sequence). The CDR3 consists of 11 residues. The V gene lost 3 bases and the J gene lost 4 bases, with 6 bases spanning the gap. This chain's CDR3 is CSARVVTEAFF. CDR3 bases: TGCAGTGCTAGGGTGGTCACTGAAGCTTTCTTT.

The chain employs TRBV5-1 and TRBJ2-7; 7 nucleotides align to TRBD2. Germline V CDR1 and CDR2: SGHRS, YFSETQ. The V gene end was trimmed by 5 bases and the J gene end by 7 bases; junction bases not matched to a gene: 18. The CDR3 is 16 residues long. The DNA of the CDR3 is TGCGCCAGCAGTTACAGTCGAGCGGGGAGTATTAGGGAGCAGTACTTC. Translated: CASSYSRAGSIREQYF. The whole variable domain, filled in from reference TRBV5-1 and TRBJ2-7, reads KAGVTQTPRYLIKTRGQQVTLSCSPISGHRSVSWYQQTPGQGLQFLFEYFSETQRNKGNFPGRFSGRQFSNSRSEMNVSTLELGDSALYLCASSYSRAGSIREQYFGPGTRLTVT.

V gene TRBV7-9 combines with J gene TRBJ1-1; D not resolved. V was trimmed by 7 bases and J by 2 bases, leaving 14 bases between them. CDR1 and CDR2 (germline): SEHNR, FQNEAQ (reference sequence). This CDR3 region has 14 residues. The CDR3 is CASMSSHSNTEAFF. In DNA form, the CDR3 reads TGTGCCAGCATGAGCAGCCACTCCAACACTGAAGCTTTCTTT.

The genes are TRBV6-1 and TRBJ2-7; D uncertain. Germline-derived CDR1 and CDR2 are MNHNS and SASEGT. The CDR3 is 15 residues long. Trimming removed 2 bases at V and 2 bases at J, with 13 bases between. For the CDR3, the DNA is TGTGCCAGCAGTGAATTAATAAGGCAGGCCTACGAGCAGTACTTC. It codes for CASSELIRQAYEQYF.

This CDR3 reads CASSDTPPGRSYNSPLHF. In DNA, the CDR3 is TGTGCCAGCAGTGATACCCCACCAGGGCGCTCCTATAATTCACCCCTCCACTTT. V gene TRBV6-1 combines with J gene TRBJ1-6, with D maybe TRBD1 (5 bases). CDR3 size: 18 residues. Per the germline V gene, CDR1 is MNHNS and CDR2 is SASEGT. The V gene lost 3 bases and the J gene lost 0 bases, with 15 bases spanning the gap.

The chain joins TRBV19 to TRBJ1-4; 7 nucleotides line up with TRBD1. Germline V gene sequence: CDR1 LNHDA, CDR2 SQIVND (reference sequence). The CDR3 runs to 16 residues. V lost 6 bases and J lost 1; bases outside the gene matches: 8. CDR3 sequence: CASSARGRLTNEKLFF. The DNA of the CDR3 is TGTGCCAGTAGCGCAAGGGGGCGCTTAACTAATGAAAAACTGTTTTTT.

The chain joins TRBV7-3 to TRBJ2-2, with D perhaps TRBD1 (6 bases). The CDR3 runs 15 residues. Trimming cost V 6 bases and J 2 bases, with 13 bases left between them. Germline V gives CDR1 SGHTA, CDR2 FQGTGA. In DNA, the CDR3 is TGTGCCAGCAGACGAGGACAGTCAAACACCGGGGAGCTGTTTTTT. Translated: CASRRGQSNTGELFF.

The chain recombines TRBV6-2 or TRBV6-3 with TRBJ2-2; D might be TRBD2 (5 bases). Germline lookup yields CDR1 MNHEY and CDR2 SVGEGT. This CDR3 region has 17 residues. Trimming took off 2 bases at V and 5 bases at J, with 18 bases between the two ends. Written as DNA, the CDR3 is TGTGCCAGCAGTTACCCTAGGACGCCCTGGAGGACCGGGGAGCTGTTTTTT. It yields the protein CASSYPRTPWRTGELFF.

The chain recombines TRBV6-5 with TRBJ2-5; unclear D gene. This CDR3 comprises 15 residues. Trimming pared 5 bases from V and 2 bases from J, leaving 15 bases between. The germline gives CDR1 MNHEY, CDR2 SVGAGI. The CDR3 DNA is TGTGCCAGCAGTCCAGGAACTTGGGGACAAGAGACCCAGTACTTC. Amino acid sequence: CASSPGTWGQETQYF.

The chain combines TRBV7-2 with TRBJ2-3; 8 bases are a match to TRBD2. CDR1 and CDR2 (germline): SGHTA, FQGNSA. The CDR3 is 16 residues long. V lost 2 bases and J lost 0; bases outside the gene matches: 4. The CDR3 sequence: CASSLWASGSTDTQYF. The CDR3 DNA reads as TGTGCCAGCAGCTTATGGGCTAGCGGGAGCACAGATACGCAGTATTTT.

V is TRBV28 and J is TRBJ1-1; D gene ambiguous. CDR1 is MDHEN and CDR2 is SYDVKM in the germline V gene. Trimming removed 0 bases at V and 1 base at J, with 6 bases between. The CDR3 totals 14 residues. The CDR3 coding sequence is TGTGCCAGCAGTTTATGGGGAAGGAACACTGAAGCTTTCTTT. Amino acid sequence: CASSLWGRNTEAFF.

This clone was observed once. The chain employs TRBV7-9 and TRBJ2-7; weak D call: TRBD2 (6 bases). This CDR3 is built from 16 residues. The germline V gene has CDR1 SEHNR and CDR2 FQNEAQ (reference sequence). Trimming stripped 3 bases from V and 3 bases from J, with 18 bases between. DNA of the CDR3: TGTGCCAGCAGCTTCTTCGGAGGGACCTCCAACTACGAGCAGTACTTC. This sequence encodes CASSFFGGTSNYEQYF.

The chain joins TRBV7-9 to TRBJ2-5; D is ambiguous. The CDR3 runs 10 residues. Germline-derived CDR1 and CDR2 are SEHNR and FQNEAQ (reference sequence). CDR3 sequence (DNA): TGTGCTACACAGCCGGAGACCCAGTACTTC. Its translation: CATQPETQYF. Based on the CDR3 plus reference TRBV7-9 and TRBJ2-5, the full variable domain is DTGVSQNPRHKITKRGQNVTFRCDPISEHNRLYWYRQTLGQGPEFLTYFQNEAQLEKSRLLSDRFSAERPKGSFSTLEIQRTEQGDSAMYLCATQPETQYFGPGTRLLVL.

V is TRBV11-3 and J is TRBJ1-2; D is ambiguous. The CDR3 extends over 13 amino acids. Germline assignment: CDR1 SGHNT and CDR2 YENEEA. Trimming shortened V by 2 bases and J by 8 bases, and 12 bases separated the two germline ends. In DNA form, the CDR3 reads TGTGCCAGCAGCTTAAAGACTCCGCGGGGCTACACCTTC. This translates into CASSLKTPRGYTF.

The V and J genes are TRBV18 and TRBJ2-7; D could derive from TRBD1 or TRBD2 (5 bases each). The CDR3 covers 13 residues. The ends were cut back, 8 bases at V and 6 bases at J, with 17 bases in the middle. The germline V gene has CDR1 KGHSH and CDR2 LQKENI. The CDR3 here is CASVNSGQREQYF. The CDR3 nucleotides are TGTGCCAGCGTCAACTCGGGGCAACGCGAGCAGTACTTC.

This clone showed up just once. The DNA of the CDR3 is TGTGCCAGCAGGTCCCACGGGACTAGCGGGGCGGGGCAGTATTTT. Its translation is CASRSHGTSGAGQYF. The genes are TRBV28 and TRBJ2-3, with 13 bases identical to TRBD2. V lost 6 bases, J lost 11 bases, and 11 bases stayed unmatched. Germline loops: CDR1 MDHEN, CDR2 SYDVKM. This CDR3 has 15 amino acids.

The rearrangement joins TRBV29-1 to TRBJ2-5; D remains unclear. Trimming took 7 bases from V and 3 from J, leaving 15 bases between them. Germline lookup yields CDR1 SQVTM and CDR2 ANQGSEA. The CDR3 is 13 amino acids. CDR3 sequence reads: CSARTTSKETQYF. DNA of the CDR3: TGCAGCGCCAGGACGACCTCAAAAGAGACCCAGTACTTC.

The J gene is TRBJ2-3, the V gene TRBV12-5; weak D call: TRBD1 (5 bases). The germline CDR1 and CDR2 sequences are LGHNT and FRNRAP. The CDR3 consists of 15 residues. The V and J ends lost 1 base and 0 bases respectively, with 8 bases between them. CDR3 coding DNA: TGTGCTAGTGGTTTGGGACAGAAGAGCACAGATACGCAGTATTTT. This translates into CASGLGQKSTDTQYF.